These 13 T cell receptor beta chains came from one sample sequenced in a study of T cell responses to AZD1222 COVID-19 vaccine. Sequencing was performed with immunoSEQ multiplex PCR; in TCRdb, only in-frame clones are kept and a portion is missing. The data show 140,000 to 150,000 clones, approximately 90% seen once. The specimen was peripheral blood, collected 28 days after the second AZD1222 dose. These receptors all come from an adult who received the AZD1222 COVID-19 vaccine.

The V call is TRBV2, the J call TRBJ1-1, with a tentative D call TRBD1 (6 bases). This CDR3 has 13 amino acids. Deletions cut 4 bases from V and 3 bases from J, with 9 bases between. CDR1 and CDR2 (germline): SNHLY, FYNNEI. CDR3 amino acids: CASSGQAHTEAFF. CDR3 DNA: TGTGCCAGCAGTGGACAGGCGCACACTGAAGCTTTCTTT.

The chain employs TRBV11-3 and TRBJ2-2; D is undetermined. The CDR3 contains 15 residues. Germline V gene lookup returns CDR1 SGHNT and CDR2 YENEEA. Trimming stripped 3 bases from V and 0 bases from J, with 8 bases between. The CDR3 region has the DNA TGTGCCAGCAGCTTCAGAGGAACGAACACCGGGGAGCTGTTTTTT. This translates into CASSFRGTNTGELFF.

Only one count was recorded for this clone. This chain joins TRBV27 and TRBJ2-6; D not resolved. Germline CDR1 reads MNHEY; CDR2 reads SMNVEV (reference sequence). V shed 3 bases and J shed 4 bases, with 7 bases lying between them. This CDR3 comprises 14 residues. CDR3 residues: CASSLVRGANVLTF. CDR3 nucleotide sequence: TGTGCCAGCAGTTTGGTGCGAGGGGCCAACGTCCTGACTTTC. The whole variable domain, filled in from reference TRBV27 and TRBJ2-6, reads EAQVTQNPRYLITVTGKKLTVTCSQNMNHEYMSWYRQDPGLGLRQIYYSMNVEVTDKGDVPEGYKVSRKEKRNFPLILESPSPNQTSLYFCASSLVRGANVLTFGAGSRLTVL.

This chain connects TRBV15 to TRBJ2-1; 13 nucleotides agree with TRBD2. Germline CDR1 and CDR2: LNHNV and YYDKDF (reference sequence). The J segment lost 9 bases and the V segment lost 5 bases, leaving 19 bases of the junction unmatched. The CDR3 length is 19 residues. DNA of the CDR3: TGTGCCACCAGCGAGAGCCTATCCGGGACTAGCGGGAAGGGGGGTGAGCAGTTCTTC. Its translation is CATSESLSGTSGKGGEQFF.

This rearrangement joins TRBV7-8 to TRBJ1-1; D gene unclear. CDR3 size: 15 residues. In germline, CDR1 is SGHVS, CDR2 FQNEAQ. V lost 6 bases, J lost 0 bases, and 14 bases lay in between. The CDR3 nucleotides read TGTGCCAGCAGTCCCCCTGCGAGGATGAACACTGAAGCTTTCTTT. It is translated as CASSPPARMNTEAFF.

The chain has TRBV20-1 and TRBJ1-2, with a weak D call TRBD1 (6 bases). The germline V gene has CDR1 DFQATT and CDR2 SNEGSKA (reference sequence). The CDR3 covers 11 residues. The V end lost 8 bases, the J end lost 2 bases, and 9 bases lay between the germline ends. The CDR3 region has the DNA TGCAGTAAGGGGGGGAACTATGGCTACACCTTC. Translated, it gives CSKGGNYGYTF.

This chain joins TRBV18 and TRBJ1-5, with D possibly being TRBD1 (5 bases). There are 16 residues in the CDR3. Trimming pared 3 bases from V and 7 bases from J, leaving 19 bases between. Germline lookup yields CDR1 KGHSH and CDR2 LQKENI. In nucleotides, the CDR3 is TGTGCCAGCTCACCCAACGCGGGGGGTCTCGAGCAGCCCCAGCATTTT. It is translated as CASSPNAGGLEQPQHF.

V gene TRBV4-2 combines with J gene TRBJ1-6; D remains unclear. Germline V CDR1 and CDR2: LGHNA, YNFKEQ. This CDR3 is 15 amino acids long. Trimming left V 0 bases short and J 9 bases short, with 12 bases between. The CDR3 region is CASSQDTRGGSPLHF. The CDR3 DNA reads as TGTGCCAGCAGCCAAGATACACGGGGAGGTTCACCCCTCCACTTT.

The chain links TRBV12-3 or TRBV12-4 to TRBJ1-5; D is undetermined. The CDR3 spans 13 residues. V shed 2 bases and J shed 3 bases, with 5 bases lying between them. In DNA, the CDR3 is TGTGCCAGCAGTTTAAACCACAATCAGCCCCAGCATTTT. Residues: CASSLNHNQPQHF.

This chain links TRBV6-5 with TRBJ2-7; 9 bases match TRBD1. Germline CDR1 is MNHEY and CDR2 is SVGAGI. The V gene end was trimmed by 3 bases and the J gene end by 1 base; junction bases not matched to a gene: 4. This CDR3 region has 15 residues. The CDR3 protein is CASSYSGQGSYEQYF. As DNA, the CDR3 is TGTGCCAGCAGTTATTCGGGACAGGGTTCCTACGAGCAGTACTTC.

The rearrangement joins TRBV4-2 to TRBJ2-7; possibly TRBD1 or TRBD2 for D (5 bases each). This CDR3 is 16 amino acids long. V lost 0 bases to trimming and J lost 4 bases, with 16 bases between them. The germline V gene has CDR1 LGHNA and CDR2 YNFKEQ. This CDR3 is CASSQEAGTSLYEQYF. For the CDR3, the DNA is TGTGCCAGCAGCCAAGAAGCCGGGACGTCGCTTTACGAGCAGTACTTC.

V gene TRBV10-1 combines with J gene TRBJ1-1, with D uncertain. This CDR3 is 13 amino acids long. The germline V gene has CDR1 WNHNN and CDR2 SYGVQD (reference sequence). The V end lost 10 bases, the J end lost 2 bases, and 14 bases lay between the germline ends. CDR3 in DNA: TGCGCCATCACGACCTGGGGAAACACTGAAGCTTTCTTT. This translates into CAITTWGNTEAFF.

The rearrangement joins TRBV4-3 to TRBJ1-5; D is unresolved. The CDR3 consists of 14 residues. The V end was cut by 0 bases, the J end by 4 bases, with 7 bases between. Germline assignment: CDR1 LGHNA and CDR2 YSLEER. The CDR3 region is CASSQENSNQPQHF. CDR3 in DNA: TGCGCCAGCAGCCAAGAGAACAGTAATCAGCCCCAGCATTTT.